Listed here is a single T cell receptor (beta chain). The sample originates from a study of blood T cell repertoires in COVID-19. About the research overall: There were acute and convalescent COVID-19 samples, and they came from the United States, Italy and Spain. Nucleic acid was either cDNA or gDNA, and it came from T cells, B-cell-depleted T cells, or PBMCs.

Study processing details: Nucleated cell counts were estimated from reference gene primer amplification. TCRdb's table, derived via immunoSEQ multiplex PCR, lists solely in-frame clones and lacks some. V, J and clone size are taken as reported in that table, and D and trimming were inferred from the DNA itself. The table shows around 220,000 clones, with 80% to 90% occurring only once. Germline V lookup: CDR1 MDHEN, CDR2 SYDVKM. The V and J ends lost 6 bases and 9 bases, in that order; junction bases with no gene match: 5. This CDR3 has 14 residues. The chain recombines TRBV28 with TRBJ2-1; TRBD2 agrees at 13 bases. This TCR derives from a man aged 25-45 years with active or convalescent COVID-19. What was sequenced was peripheral blood. CDR3 protein: CASSGLAGDGEQFF. The CDR3 DNA follows: TGTGCCAGCAGCGGACTAGCGGGAGACGGTGAGCAGTTCTTC.